Described below is a single T cell receptor beta chain sequence and its context. In this sample, this clonotype turned up many times. Its antigen specificity is not known. No per-base quality is available; no much larger clone lies one base away. CDR1 and CDR2, per the germline V gene, are SGHDN and FVKESK. V is pruned by 2 bases and J by 6 bases, leaving 6 bases of the junction without a gene match. CDR3 length: 15 amino acids, cysteine to phenylalanine. The retained sequence is limited to the CDR3, 45 bases, with the frame set at the first base. This sample was taken from a study (dated by TCRdb to the early 2010s). Sequencing was carried out with an Illumina Genome Analyzer IIx. The public reads were reanalyzed by TCRdb: fastp trimming at Q25, MiXCR alignment, in-frame beta chains only. Entries that share a CDR3 protein sequence are merged under the most common genes and DNA. The sample table contains about 15,000 distinct CDR3 sequences; only one count was recorded for about 38% of them. Roughly 15% of the sample goes to the ten largest clones.

The receptor chain draws on TRBV14 and TRBJ2-2; TRBD2 lines up with 7 middle nucleotides. The source is a human donor. The sequencing sample was made of blood. The sequenced DNA is TGTGCCAGCAGCCAACTACCCCTAGCGGCCGGGGAGCTGTTTTTT. Its amino acids are CASSQLPLAAGELFF. The variable domain in full, with residues beyond the CDR3 obtained from the reference TRBV14 and TRBJ2-2 genes, is EAGVTQFPSHSVIEKGQTVTLRCDPISGHDNLYWYRRVMGKEIKFLLHFVKESKQDESGMPNNRFLAERTGGTYSTLKVQPAELEDSGVYFCASSQLPLAAGELFFGEGSRLTVL.